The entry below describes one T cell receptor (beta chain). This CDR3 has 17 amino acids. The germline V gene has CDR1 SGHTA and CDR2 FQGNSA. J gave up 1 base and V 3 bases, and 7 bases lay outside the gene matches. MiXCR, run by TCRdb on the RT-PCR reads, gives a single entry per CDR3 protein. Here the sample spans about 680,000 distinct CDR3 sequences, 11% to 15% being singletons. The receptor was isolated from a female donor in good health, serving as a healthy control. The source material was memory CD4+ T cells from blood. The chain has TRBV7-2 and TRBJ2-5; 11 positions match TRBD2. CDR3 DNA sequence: TGTGCCAGCAGCTTTGGGTTACTAGCGGGAGTCCAAGAGACCCAGTACTTC. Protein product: CASSFGLLAGVQETQYF.